A few counts support the clone carrying this TCR beta chain. Its target is unknown. The source of the sample is a study of T cells after yellow fever vaccination. Study-wide results and caveats: Although most clonotypes did not, a small share appeared in both CD4 and CD8 compartments.

Conversion of TCR transcripts into cDNA relied on 5'RACE template switching, which added a universal primer site and UMIs. MiXCR was run by TCRdb on the 5' RACE reads, yielding one entry per CDR3 protein. The sample records hundreds of thousands of distinct CDR3 sequences, 10% to 15% being singletons. The ends were cut back, 0 bases at V and 10 bases at J, with 9 bases in the middle. Germline loops: CDR1 LGHNA, CDR2 YSLEER. The CDR3 contains 12 residues. The rearrangement uses TRBV4-3 and TRBJ1-1; D is undetermined. Sequenced material: PBMCs, taken on the day of the yellow fever booster vaccination. The receptor's source is a man in his thirties or forties who received the YFV17D yellow fever vaccine. The CDR3 loop is CASSQEGGLAFF. CDR3 nucleotides: TGCGCCAGCAGCCAAGAGGGAGGGTTAGCTTTCTTT.